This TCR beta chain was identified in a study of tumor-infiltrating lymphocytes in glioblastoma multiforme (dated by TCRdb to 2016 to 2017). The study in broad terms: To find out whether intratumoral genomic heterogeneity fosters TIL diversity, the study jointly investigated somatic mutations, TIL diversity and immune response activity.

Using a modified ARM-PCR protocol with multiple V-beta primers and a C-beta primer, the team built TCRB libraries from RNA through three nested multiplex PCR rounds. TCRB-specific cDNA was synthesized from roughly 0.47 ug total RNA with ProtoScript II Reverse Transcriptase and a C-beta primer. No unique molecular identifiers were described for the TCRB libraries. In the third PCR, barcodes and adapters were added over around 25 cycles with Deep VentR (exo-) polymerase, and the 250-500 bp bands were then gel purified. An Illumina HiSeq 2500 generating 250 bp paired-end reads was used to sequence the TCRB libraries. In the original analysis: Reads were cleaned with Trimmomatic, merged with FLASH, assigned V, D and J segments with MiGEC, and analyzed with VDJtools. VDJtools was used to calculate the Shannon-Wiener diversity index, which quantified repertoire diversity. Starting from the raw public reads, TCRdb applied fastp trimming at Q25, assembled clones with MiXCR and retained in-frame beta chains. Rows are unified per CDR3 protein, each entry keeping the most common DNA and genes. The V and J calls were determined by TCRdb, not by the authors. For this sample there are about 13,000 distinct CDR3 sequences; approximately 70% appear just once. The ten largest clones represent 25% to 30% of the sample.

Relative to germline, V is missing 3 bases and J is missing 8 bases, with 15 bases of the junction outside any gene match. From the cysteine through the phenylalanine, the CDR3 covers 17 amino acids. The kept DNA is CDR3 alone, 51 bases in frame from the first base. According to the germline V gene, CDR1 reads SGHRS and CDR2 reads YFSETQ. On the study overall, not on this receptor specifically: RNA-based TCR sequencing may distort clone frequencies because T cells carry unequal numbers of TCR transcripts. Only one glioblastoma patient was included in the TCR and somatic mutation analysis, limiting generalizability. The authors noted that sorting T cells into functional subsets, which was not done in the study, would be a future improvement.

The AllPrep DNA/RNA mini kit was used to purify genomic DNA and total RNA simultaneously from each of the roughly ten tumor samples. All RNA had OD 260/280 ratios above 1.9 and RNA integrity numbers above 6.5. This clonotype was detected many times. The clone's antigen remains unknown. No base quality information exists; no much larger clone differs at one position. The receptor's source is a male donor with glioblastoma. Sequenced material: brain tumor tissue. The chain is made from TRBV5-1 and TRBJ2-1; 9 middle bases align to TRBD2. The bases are TGCGCCAGCAGCTCTGGGCGAGCGGGAGGCCCCGGCCATGAGCAGTTCTTC. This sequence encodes CASSSGRAGGPGHEQFF. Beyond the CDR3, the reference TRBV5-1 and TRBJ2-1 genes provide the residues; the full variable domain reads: KAGVTQTPRYLIKTRGQQVTLSCSPISGHRSVSWYQQTPGQGLQFLFEYFSETQRNKGNFPGRFSGRQFSNSRSEMNVSTLELGDSALYLCASSSGRAGGPGHEQFFGPGTRLTVL.